A selection of T cell receptor beta chains follows, all from one sample in a study of blood T cell repertoires in COVID-19. Assay used: immunoSEQ multiplex PCR; TCRdb lists only in-frame clones, some missing. The profile shows some 70,000 clones, roughly nine tenths of them singletons. The sequenced sample consisted of peripheral blood. The receptor source for this set is a man aged 50-60 years with acute or convalescent COVID-19. CDR3s include the opening cysteine and the closing phenylalanine or tryptophan. The D gene is left open where the match is weak. Some rows have no size entry. The others give once, few or many, or a class for an expanded clone.

TRBJ2-2,-,TRBD1,TRBV3-1/TRBV3-2,CASSQNRGSTGELFF,TGTGCCAGCAGCCAGAACAGGGGGAGCACCGGGGAGCTGTTTTTT
TRBJ2-1,-,TRBD2,TRBV14,CASTHRGTSISEQFF,TGTGCCAGTACCCACCGTGGGACTAGCATCAGTGAGCAGTTCTTC
TRBJ2-3,-,TRBD2,TRBV5-4,CASSRQLAGGDTQYF,TGTGCCAGCAGCAGACAACTAGCGGGGGGCGATACGCAGTATTTT
TRBJ1-2,-,TRBD1,TRBV25-1,CASSESTGGGTNYGYTF,TGTGCCAGCAGTGAATCCACAGGGGGGGGTACTAACTATGGCTACACCTTC
TRBJ2-1,-,-,TRBV4-1,CASSQDYAASSQQFF,TGCGCCAGCAGCCAAGATTACGCCGCTAGCTCCCAGCAGTTCTTC
TRBJ1-1,-,TRBD1,TRBV10-3,CAITMTGGDTEAFF,TGTGCCATCACTATGACAGGGGGAGACACTGAAGCTTTCTTT
TRBJ1-2,-,TRBD1,TRBV24-1,CATAPGTDANYGYTF,TGTGCCACCGCCCCCGGGACAGATGCTAACTATGGCTACACCTTC
TRBJ2-1,-,TRBD2,TRBV5-3,CARSPPGVAGARYNEQFF,TGTGCCAGAAGCCCCCCCGGCGTAGCGGGAGCGAGGTACAATGAGCAGTTCTTC
TRBJ2-7,-,TRBD2,TRBV2,CASSYTSGIYEQYF,TGTGCCAGCAGTTATACTAGCGGGATATACGAGCAGTACTTC
TRBJ1-5,-,-,TRBV19,CASSQISTEYSNQPQHF,TGTGCCAGTAGTCAAATATCGACAGAGTATAGCAATCAGCCCCAGCATTTT
TRBJ2-5,once,TRBD2,TRBV5-1,CASSLGGLAGQETQYF,TGCGCCAGCAGCTTGGGGGGACTAGCGGGGCAAGAGACCCAGTACTTC
TRBJ2-1,-,-,TRBV2,CASSALPYGSGNEQFF,TGTGCCAGCAGTGCATTACCGTACGGTAGCGGCAATGAGCAGTTCTTC
TRBJ2-1,-,-,TRBV7-2,CASSFSYGSNEQFF,TGTGCCAGCAGCTTCTCCTACGGGAGTAACGAGCAGTTCTTC
TRBJ2-2,-,TRBD1,TRBV24-1,CATSETPGQGPDGELFF,TGTGCCACCAGTGAAACACCGGGACAGGGTCCGGACGGGGAGCTGTTTTTT
TRBJ2-3,-,TRBD1,TRBV19,CASSPGTGQAQYF,TGTGCCAGTAGCCCAGGGACGGGACAGGCGCAGTATTTT
TRBJ1-1,large,-,TRBV19,CASSFAGPTEAFF,TGTGCCAGTAGTTTCGCGGGGCCCACTGAAGCTTTCTTT
TRBJ2-1,-,TRBD2,TRBV5-4,CASSHGLAGSNEQFF,TGTGCCAGCAGCCACGGACTAGCGGGGTCGAATGAGCAGTTCTTC
TRBJ1-2,once,TRBD1,TRBV3-1/TRBV3-2,CASSYGTDGYTF,TGTGCCAGCAGTTACGGGACAGATGGCTACACCTTC
TRBJ1-3,-,-,TRBV6-5,CASSQGHSGNTIYF,TGTGCCAGCAGTCAGGGACACTCTGGAAACACCATATATTTT
TRBJ1-1,-,-,TRBV27,CASSFRGGAVRTEAFF,TGTGCCAGCAGTTTTCGCGGGGGGGCCGTCAGGACTGAAGCTTTCTTT
TRBJ2-3,-,TRBD2,TRBV5-4,CASSSGPSGSSTDTQYF,TGTGCCAGCAGCTCGGGACCTAGCGGTTCTAGCACAGATACGCAGTATTTT
TRBJ2-1,-,-,TRBV7-2,CASSSRDIHNEQFF,TGTGCCAGCAGCTCCCGGGACATCCACAATGAGCAGTTCTTC
TRBJ2-6,-,TRBD1,TRBV7-6,CASSLGSGQGISGANVLTF,TGTGCCAGCAGCTTAGGATCGGGACAGGGGATTTCTGGGGCCAACGTCCTGACTTTC
TRBJ1-1,-,-,TRBV11-3,CASSFNRDTEAFF,TGTGCCAGCAGCTTTAACAGGGACACTGAAGCTTTCTTT
TRBJ1-2,few,-,TRBV29-1,CSVEEEPYGYTF,TGCAGCGTTGAAGAGGAGCCCTATGGCTACACCTTC
TRBJ2-6,-,-,TRBV6-2/TRBV6-3,CASSYEGSGANVLTF,TGTGCCAGCAGTTACGAGGGCTCTGGGGCCAACGTCCTGACTTTC
TRBJ2-1,-,TRBD2,TRBV18,CASSTGLAGYNEQFF,TGTGCCAGCTCAACAGGACTAGCGGGGTACAATGAGCAGTTCTTC
TRBJ2-7,-,TRBD1,TRBV9,CASSAFDRDNYEQYF,TGTGCCAGCAGCGCCTTCGACAGGGATAACTACGAGCAGTACTTC
TRBJ1-2,-,TRBD1,TRBV6-2/TRBV6-3,CASSYAGTGAVRGGYTF,TGTGCCAGCAGTTATGCCGGGACAGGGGCGGTTCGAGGCGGCTACACCTTC
TRBJ2-5,few,TRBD2,TRBV2,CASSVGGGPTETQYF,TGTGCCAGCAGTGTGGGGGGAGGGCCGACAGAGACCCAGTACTTC
TRBJ1-2,-,-,TRBV18,CASSPSVSDYGYTF,TGTGCCAGCTCACCTTCCGTCTCGGACTATGGCTACACCTTC
TRBJ2-3,-,-,TRBV28,CASSPTLPREPRGDTQYF,TGTGCCAGCAGTCCCACCCTCCCACGGGAACCCCGGGGAGATACGCAGTATTTT
TRBJ2-3,-,TRBD1,TRBV3-1/TRBV3-2,CASSNSGGSGDTQYF,TGTGCCAGCAGCAACTCAGGGGGTTCCGGAGATACGCAGTATTTT
TRBJ1-1,-,-,TRBV6-5,CASSYGRHTEAFF,TGTGCCAGCAGTTACGGGAGGCACACTGAAGCTTTCTTT
TRBJ1-2,-,-,TRBV6-6,CASTDREARSFGYTF,TGTGCCAGCACCGACCGGGAAGCAAGGTCCTTTGGCTACACCTTC
TRBJ2-3,-,TRBD1,TRBV14,CASSRDRGSTDTQYF,TGTGCCAGCAGCCGTGACAGGGGTAGCACAGATACGCAGTATTTT
TRBJ1-5,-,TRBD1,TRBV9,CASSVANDREDQPQHF,TGTGCCAGCAGCGTAGCCAACGACAGGGAGGATCAGCCCCAGCATTTT
TRBJ2-1,-,TRBD2,TRBV24-1,CATSDQVAGTYNEQFF,TGTGCCACCAGTGACCAAGTAGCGGGAACCTACAATGAGCAGTTCTTC
TRBJ2-3,-,TRBD2,TRBV19,CASSITSGFTDTQYF,TGTGCCAGTAGTATAACTAGCGGATTCACAGATACGCAGTATTTT
TRBJ2-3,-,TRBD2,TRBV19,CASSRNSGSRTDTQYF,TGTGCCAGTAGTAGAAATAGCGGGAGTAGGACAGATACGCAGTATTTT
TRBJ1-2,-,-,TRBV12-3/TRBV12-4,CASSATGQRVTF,TGTGCCAGCAGTGCTACGGGACAACGGGTCACCTTC
TRBJ1-6,-,TRBD1,TRBV6-5,CASSFGQGNSPLHF,TGTGCCAGCAGTTTTGGACAGGGGAATTCACCCCTCCACTTT
TRBJ2-2,-,TRBD1,TRBV5-1,CASSGRGQGRAGELFF,TGCGCCAGCAGCGGACGGGGACAGGGGAGAGCCGGGGAGCTGTTTTTT
TRBJ2-3,-,TRBD1,TRBV3-1/TRBV3-2,CATGGQGYTDTQYF,TGTGCCACTGGGGGACAGGGCTACACAGATACGCAGTATTTT
TRBJ1-2,-,-,TRBV28,CASSLYGVGRGYGYTF,TGTGCCAGCAGTTTATATGGTGTCGGACGGGGCTATGGCTACACCTTC
TRBJ1-1,-,-,TRBV5-6,CASSLQGRYTEAFF,TGTGCCAGCAGCCTCCAGGGGCGGTACACTGAAGCTTTCTTT
TRBJ2-3,-,TRBD2,TRBV19,CATSEEGGNTDTQYF,TGTGCCACCTCTGAGGAGGGAGGGAACACAGATACGCAGTATTTT
TRBJ1-1,-,TRBD1,TRBV5-1,CASAPRTGMNTEAFF,TGCGCCAGCGCACCTAGGACAGGGATGAACACTGAAGCTTTCTTT
TRBJ2-5,-,TRBD2,TRBV19,CASSRGLAGGSETQYF,TGTGCCAGTAGTAGGGGACTAGCGGGAGGTAGTGAGACCCAGTACTTC
TRBJ1-4,-,-,TRBV19,CASRTPGGNNEKLFF,TGTGCCAGTAGGACCCCGGGGGGCAATAATGAAAAACTGTTTTTT
TRBJ1-2,-,-,TRBV21-1,CAVHTGSYGYTF,TGTGCCGTCCATACAGGGAGCTATGGCTACACCTTC
TRBJ2-6,-,TRBD1,TRBV13,CASSFRTGGSGANVLTF,TGTGCCAGCAGCTTCCGGACAGGGGGCTCTGGGGCCAACGTCCTGACTTTC
TRBJ2-1,-,-,TRBV4-1,CASSQDYESYYNEQFF,TGCGCCAGCAGCCAAGATTACGAGAGTTACTACAATGAGCAGTTCTTC